This passage covers 2 T cell receptor beta chains from one sample sequenced in a study of T cell repertoires in cytomegalovirus infection. Using its own MiXCR run on the reads, TCRdb lists one record per CDR3 protein. This sample yields about half a million distinct CDR3 sequences, of which 33% are seen a single time; roughly a sixth belongs to the top ten. No antigen is known for these receptors. This specimen consisted of cultured PBMCs, obtained from culture after CMV antigen stimulation. All receptors derive from a human donor in good health (CMV status not recorded). Some clones in this sample may be carry-over from other donors' samples.

The chain combines TRBV29-1 with TRBJ2-2; D is unclear. Germline V gene data show CDR1 as SQVTM and CDR2 as ANQGSEA. The CDR3 is made up of 11 amino acids. V was trimmed by 8 bases and J by 0 bases, leaving 4 bases between them. The CDR3 DNA is TGCAGCTACACGAACACCGGGGAGCTGTTTTTT. This translates into CSYTNTGELFF.

The genes are TRBV3-1 and TRBJ1-2; 10 bases map to TRBD1. The CDR3 has 15 amino acids. V lost 4 bases and J lost 6; bases outside the gene matches: 8. The germline gives CDR1 LGHDT, CDR2 YNNKEL (reference sequence). The CDR3 region is CASSLSGTGVDGYTF. The CDR3 region has the DNA TGTGCCAGCAGCCTCTCCGGGACAGGGGTCGATGGCTACACCTTC.